This T cell receptor beta chain appears in the sequencing data of a study of OX40 agonist ivuxolimab in advanced cancers. The length of the CDR3 is 15 residues. Data came from immunoSEQ multiplex PCR; TCRdb stores just in-frame clones and leaves some out. Of approximately 50,000 clones detected, roughly 84% appear once; the ten largest clones hold approximately 0.61%. The sequence derives from an adult with an advanced solid tumor such as melanoma, head and neck, liver or kidney cancer. The sequencing used CD4+ or CD8+ T cells sorted from blood, collected in a trial of the OX40 agonist ivuxolimab. The chain carries TRBV21-1 and TRBJ2-3; TRBD2 reflects the table's D call only, with no check against the DNA. TRBV21-1 is shown as a pseudogene. The CDR3 protein is CASSKGSRSTDTQYF. The CDR3 nucleotides are TGTGCCAGCAGCAAAGGGAGTCGGAGCACAGATACGCAGTATTTT.